Below, 17 T cell receptor beta chains from the same sample are listed, as sequenced in a study of siplizumab effects on memory and regulatory T cells. Profiled with immunoSEQ multiplex PCR; TCRdb holds only in-frame clones, not every one. The sample consists of more than 90,000 clones, roughly 94% of them appearing once. Sequencing used non-Treg CD4+ T cells sorted from blood. The receptors stem from a human donor in good health.

CDR3 in DNA: TGTGCCAGTAGTATGGGGGTGATCACTGAAGCTTTCTTT. Translation gives CASSMGVITEAFF. The chain employs TRBV19 and TRBJ1-1; D is perhaps TRBD1 (5 bases). Trimming pared 3 bases from V and 4 bases from J, leaving 9 bases between. The CDR3 loop spans 13 amino acids. Germline-derived CDR1 and CDR2 are LNHDA and SQIVND (reference sequence).

The rearrangement links TRBV10-3 to TRBJ2-5, with unresolved D. Germline loops: CDR1 ENHRY, CDR2 SYGVKD. The CDR3 sequence is 14 residues long. Trimming took off 6 bases at V and 2 bases at J, with 13 bases between the two ends. The CDR3 loop reads CAISPVSGQETQYF. The CDR3 DNA sequence: TGTGCCATCAGCCCGGTGTCGGGTCAAGAGACCCAGTACTTC.

The genes are TRBV10-3 and TRBJ2-7, with 8 bases matching TRBD1. Germline lookup yields CDR1 ENHRY and CDR2 SYGVKD. Losses at the gene ends were 6 bases for V and 2 bases for J; bases not matched to a gene: 6. There are 14 residues in the CDR3. The CDR3 loop reads CAIRKTGEAYEQYF. CDR3 bases: TGTGCCATCAGGAAGACAGGGGAGGCCTACGAGCAGTACTTC.

The rearrangement links TRBV9 to TRBJ2-2; D unclear. Germline V CDR1 and CDR2: SGDLS, YYNGEE. Between the trimmed V and J ends, which lost 4 bases and 8 bases, there was a span of 12 bases. CDR3 length: 13 residues. CDR3 nucleotide sequence: TGTGCCAGCAGCCCTACAGTAACTGGGGAGCTGTTTTTT. It yields the protein CASSPTVTGELFF.

The CDR3 nucleotides read TGTGCCAGCAGCCTAGACAGGGGATGGGCTGAAGCTTTCTTT. Its protein product is CASSLDRGWAEAFF. The chain couples TRBV7-2 to TRBJ1-1, with TRBD1 identical over 8 bases. V lost 5 bases to trimming and J lost 6 bases; unmatched junction nucleotides: 8. The CDR3 is 14 residues long. CDR1 is SGHTA, CDR2 FQGNSA, per germline.

For the CDR3, the DNA is TGTGCCAGCAGCTTGTGGGACAGACAGACTGAAGCTTTCTTT. Amino acids: CASSLWDRQTEAFF. The J gene is TRBJ1-1, the V gene TRBV5-6; 7 nucleotides line up with TRBD1. Germline assignment: CDR1 SGHDT and CDR2 YYEEEE. This CDR3 contains 14 residues. The V and J ends lost 1 base and 5 bases, in that order; junction bases with no gene match: 5.

The genes are TRBV7-9 and TRBJ2-3; 7 bases line up with TRBD1. This CDR3 has 15 residues. Germline V CDR1 and CDR2: SEHNR, FQNEAQ (reference sequence). V lost 3 bases to trimming and J lost 4 bases; unmatched junction nucleotides: 7. The CDR3 loop is CASSLSGQAADTQYF. Written as DNA, the CDR3 is TGTGCCAGCAGCTTGTCCGGACAGGCGGCAGATACGCAGTATTTT.

The V and J genes are TRBV6-6 and TRBJ1-5, with D possibly being TRBD1 (6 bases). With 6 bases removed from V and 4 bases from J, the gap between germline ends came to 13 bases. The length of the CDR3 is 14 residues. Germline values: CDR1 MNHNY, CDR2 SVGAGI (reference sequence). CDR3 residues: CASRYDRKNQPQHF. The CDR3 DNA sequence: TGTGCCAGCAGATACGACAGGAAAAATCAGCCCCAGCATTTT.

This chain joins TRBV5-6 and TRBJ2-5; perhaps D is TRBD1 or TRBD2 (6 bases each). V was cut by 4 bases and J by 10 bases, with 20 bases left in between. The CDR3 covers 14 residues. Germline lookup yields CDR1 SGHDT and CDR2 YYEEEE. The CDR3 sequence: CASSLGGRPGHQYF. In DNA form, the CDR3 reads TGTGCCAGCAGCCTGGGGGGCAGGCCAGGACACCAGTACTTC.

This chain uses TRBV29-1 with TRBJ2-1; D is ambiguous. The CDR3 has 10 amino acids. Germline lookup yields CDR1 SQVTM and CDR2 ANQGSEA. V lost 7 bases, J lost 5 bases, and 6 bases lay in between. The CDR3 reads CSGGHNEQFF. CDR3 DNA sequence: TGCAGCGGAGGACACAATGAGCAGTTCTTC.

This sequence joins TRBV7-9 and TRBJ1-3, with D maybe TRBD1 (5 bases). The CDR3 loop spans 16 amino acids. Germline CDR1 reads SEHNR; CDR2 reads FQNEAQ (reference sequence). V gave up 6 bases and J gave up 3 bases, with 18 bases separating them. The CDR3 spells CASSSFWTSIGNTIYF. CDR3 DNA sequence: TGTGCCAGCAGTTCGTTTTGGACATCTATTGGAAACACCATATATTTT.

The genes are TRBV11-2 and TRBJ1-1; D is ambiguous. CDR3 length equals 13 residues. Germline loops: CDR1 SGHAT, CDR2 FQNNGV. V lost 6 bases and J lost 6, with 14 bases in between. CDR3 DNA: TGTGCCAGCAGTCGGGTTGTAAGCCCTGAAGCTTTCTTT. This encodes CASSRVVSPEAFF.

The J gene is TRBJ1-1, the V gene TRBV27; D unresolved. In germline, CDR1 is MNHEY, CDR2 SMNVEV (reference sequence). V lost 3 bases and J lost 6, with 11 bases in between. The CDR3 contains 13 residues. The CDR3 nucleotides are TGTGCCAGCAGTTTTTCCGGAACGGCTGAAGCTTTCTTT. It encodes CASSFSGTAEAFF.

The chain carries TRBV6-6 and TRBJ2-5; 7 bases match TRBD1. The germline CDR1 and CDR2 sequences are MNHNY and SVGAGI (reference sequence). CDR3 length equals 14 residues. The V gene end was trimmed by 6 bases and the J gene end by 4 bases; junction bases not matched to a gene: 8. The CDR3 reads CASSPTGAVETQYF. In DNA form, the CDR3 reads TGTGCCAGCAGCCCCACAGGGGCAGTAGAGACCCAGTACTTC.

The chain couples TRBV18 to TRBJ2-3; D call uncertain. Germline values: CDR1 KGHSH, CDR2 LQKENI. V lost 4 bases, J lost 0 bases, and 8 bases lay in between. This CDR3 comprises 14 residues. CDR3 bases: TGTGCCAGCTCACGGAAATCAAGCACAGATACGCAGTATTTT. Its translation is CASSRKSSTDTQYF.

The chain carries TRBV19 and TRBJ2-1, with D perhaps TRBD1 or TRBD2 (5 bases each). In germline, CDR1 is LNHDA, CDR2 SQIVND (reference sequence). Trimming cost V 1 base and J 8 bases, with 12 bases left between them. The CDR3 has 14 residues. This CDR3 reads CASSIGRGRDEQFF. CDR3 bases: TGTGCCAGTAGTATAGGACGGGGACGCGATGAGCAGTTCTTC.

This chain connects TRBV29-1 to TRBJ2-7; TRBD2 aligns across 8 bases. Germline values: CDR1 SQVTM, CDR2 ANQGSEA. V lost 8 bases and J lost 2; bases outside the gene matches: 8. There are 13 residues in the CDR3. CDR3 amino acids: CSFFSGVTYEQYF. The CDR3 bases are TGCAGCTTTTTTAGCGGGGTAACCTACGAGCAGTACTTC.